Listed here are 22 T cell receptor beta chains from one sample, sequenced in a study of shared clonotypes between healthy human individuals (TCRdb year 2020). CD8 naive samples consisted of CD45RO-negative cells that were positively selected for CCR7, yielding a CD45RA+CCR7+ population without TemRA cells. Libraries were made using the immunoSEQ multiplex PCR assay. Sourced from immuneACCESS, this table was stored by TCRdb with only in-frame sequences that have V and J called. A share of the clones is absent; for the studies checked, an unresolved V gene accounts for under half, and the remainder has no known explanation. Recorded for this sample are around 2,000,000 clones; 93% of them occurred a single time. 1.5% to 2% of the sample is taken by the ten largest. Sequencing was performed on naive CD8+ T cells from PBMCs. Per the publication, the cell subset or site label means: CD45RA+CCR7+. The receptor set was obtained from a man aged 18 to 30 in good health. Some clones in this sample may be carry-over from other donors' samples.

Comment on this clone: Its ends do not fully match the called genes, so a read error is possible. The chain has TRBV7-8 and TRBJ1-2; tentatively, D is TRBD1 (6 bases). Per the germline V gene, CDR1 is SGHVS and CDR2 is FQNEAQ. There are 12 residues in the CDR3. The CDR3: CASSLGTGTYAF. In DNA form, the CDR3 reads TGTGCCAGCAGCTTAGGGACCGGGACATATGCCTTC.

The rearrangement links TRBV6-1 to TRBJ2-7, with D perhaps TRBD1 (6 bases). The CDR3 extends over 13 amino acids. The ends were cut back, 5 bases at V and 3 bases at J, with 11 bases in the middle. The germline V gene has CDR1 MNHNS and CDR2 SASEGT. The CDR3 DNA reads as TGTGCCAGCAGTCACCGGGACAACTACGAGCAGTACTTC. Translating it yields CASSHRDNYEQYF.

The CDR3 region has the DNA TGTGCCAGCAGTTTAAAAGGGTCGAGGACAGGGTGGAGCTATGGCTACACCTTC. Translating it yields CASSLKGSRTGWSYGYTF. The gene calls are TRBV27 and TRBJ1-2, with 8 bases lining up with TRBD1. Germline CDR1 reads MNHEY; CDR2 reads SMNVEV (reference sequence). V was pared by 2 bases and J by 4 bases, with 15 bases of the junction left unmatched. The CDR3 is 18 amino acids.

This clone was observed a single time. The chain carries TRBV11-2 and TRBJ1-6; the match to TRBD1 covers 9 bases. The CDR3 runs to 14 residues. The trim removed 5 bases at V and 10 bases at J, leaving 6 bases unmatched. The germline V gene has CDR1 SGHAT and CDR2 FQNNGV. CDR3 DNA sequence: TGTGCCAGCAGCCTTGACAGGGGGGAGTCACCCCTCCACTTT. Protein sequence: CASSLDRGESPLHF.

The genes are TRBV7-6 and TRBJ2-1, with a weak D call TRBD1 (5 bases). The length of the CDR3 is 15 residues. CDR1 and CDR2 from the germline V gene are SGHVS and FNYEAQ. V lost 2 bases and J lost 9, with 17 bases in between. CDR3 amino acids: CASSLSYAGSSEQFF. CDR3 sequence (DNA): TGTGCCAGCAGCTTAAGCTACGCAGGGTCGAGTGAGCAGTTCTTC.

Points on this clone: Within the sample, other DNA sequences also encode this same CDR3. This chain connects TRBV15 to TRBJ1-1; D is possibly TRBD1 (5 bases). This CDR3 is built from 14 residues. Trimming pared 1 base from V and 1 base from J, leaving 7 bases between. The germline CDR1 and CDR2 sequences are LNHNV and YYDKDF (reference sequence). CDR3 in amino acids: CATSRGGENTEAFF. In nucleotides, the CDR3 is TGTGCCACCAGCAGAGGAGGGGAGAACACTGAAGCTTTCTTT.

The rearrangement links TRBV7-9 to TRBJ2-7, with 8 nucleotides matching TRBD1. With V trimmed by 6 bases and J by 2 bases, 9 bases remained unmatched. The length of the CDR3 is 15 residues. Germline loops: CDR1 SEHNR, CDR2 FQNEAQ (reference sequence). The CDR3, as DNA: TGTGCCAGCAGTTCATCCCCGACAGGGGCCTACGAGCAGTACTTC. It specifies CASSSSPTGAYEQYF.

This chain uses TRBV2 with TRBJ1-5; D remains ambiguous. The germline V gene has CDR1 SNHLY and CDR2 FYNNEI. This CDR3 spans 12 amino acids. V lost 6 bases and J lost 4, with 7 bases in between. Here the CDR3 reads CASRVYNQPQHF. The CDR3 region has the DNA TGTGCCAGCAGGGTATATAATCAGCCCCAGCATTTT.

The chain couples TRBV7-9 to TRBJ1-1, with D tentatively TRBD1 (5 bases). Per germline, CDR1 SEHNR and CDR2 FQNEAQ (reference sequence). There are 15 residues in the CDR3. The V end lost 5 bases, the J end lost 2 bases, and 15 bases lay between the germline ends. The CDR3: CASSPGGSVNTEAFF. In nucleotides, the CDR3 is TGTGCCAGCAGCCCCGGGGGATCAGTTAACACTGAAGCTTTCTTT.

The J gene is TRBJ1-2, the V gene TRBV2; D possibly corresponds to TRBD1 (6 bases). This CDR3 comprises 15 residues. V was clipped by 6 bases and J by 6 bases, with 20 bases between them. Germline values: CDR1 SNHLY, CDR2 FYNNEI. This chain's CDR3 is CASSDLQGSGDGYTF. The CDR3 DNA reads TGTGCCAGCAGCGACCTACAGGGATCAGGTGATGGCTACACCTTC.

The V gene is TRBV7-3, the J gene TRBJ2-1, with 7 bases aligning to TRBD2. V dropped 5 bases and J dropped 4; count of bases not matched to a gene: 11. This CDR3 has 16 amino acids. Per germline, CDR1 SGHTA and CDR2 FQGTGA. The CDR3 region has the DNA TGTGCCAGCAGCCCCCACCCCGCGGGAGCTTACAATGAGCAGTTCTTC. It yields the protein CASSPHPAGAYNEQFF.

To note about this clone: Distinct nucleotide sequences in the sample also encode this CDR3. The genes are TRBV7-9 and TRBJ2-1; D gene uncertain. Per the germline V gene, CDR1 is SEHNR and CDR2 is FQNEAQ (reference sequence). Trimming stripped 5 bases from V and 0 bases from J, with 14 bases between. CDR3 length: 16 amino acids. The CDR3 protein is CASSPRLVSSYNEQFF. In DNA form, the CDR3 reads TGTGCCAGCAGCCCTCGGTTGGTGAGCTCCTACAATGAGCAGTTCTTC.

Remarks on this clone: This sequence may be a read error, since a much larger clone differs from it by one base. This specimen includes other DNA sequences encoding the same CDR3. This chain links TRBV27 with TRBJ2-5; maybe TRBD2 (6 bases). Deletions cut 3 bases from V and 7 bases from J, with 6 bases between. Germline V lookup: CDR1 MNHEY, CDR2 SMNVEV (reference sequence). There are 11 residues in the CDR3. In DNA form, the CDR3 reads TGTGCCAGCAGTTTGGGGGGGACCCAGTACTTC. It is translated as CASSLGGTQYF.

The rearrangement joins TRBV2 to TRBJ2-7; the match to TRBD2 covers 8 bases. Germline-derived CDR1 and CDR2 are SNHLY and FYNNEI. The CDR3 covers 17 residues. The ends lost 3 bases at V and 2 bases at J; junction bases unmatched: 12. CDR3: CASSDVSGVEVPYEQYF. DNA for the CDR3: TGTGCCAGCAGTGACGTTAGCGGGGTAGAGGTCCCCTACGAGCAGTACTTC.

This CDR3 is CASREPSSYEQYF. CDR3 nucleotide sequence: TGTGCCAGCAGAGAGCCGAGCTCCTACGAGCAGTACTTC. The chain uses TRBV28 and TRBJ2-7, with no clear D. This CDR3 comprises 13 residues. Trimming removed 6 bases at V and 0 bases at J, with 9 bases between. Germline CDR1 reads MDHEN; CDR2 reads SYDVKM. The full variable domain, with the rest looked up from reference TRBV28 and TRBJ2-7, is DVKVTQSSRYLVKRTGEKVFLECVQDMDHENMFWYRQDPGLGLRLIYFSYDVKMKEKGDIPEGYSVSREKKERFSLILESASTNQTSMYLCASREPSSYEQYFGPGTRLTVT.

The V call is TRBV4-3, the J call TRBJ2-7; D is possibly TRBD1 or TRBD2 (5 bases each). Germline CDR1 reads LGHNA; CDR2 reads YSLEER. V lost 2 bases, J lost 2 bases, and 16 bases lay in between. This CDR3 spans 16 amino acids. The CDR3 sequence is CASSQRFRDRAYEQYF. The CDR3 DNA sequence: TGCGCCAGCAGCCAACGATTCCGGGACCGAGCCTACGAGCAGTACTTC.

As DNA, the CDR3 is TGTGCCAGCAGCTTAATTCGGAAGAATTTAAGGGGTCCCAATCAGCCCCAGCATTTT. It translates to CASSLIRKNLRGPNQPQHF. The chain recombines TRBV7-3 with TRBJ1-5; tentative D call: TRBD1 (5 bases). Germline V gives CDR1 SGHTA, CDR2 FQGTGA. This CDR3 has 19 amino acids. Trimming took off 1 base at V and 3 bases at J, with 22 bases between the two ends.

The CDR3 here is CASSQERDSGNTIYF. The DNA for the CDR3 is TGCGCCAGCAGCCAAGAGCGAGACTCTGGAAACACCATATATTTT. This chain uses TRBV4-3 with TRBJ1-3; D is ambiguous. The V end was cut by 0 bases, the J end by 0 bases, with 6 bases between. CDR1 and CDR2 from the germline V gene are LGHNA and YSLEER. The CDR3 consists of 15 residues.

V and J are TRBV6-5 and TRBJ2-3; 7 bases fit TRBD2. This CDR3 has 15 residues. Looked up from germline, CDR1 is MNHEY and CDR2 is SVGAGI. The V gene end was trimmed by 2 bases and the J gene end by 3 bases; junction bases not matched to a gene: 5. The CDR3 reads CASSYPGGSTDTQYF. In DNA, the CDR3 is TGTGCCAGCAGTTACCCCGGCGGGAGTACAGATACGCAGTATTTT.

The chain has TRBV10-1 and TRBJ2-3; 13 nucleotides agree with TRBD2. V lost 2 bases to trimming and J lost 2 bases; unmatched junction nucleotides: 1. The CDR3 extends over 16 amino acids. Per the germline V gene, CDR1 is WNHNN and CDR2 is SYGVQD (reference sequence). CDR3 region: CASSEGLAGDTDTQYF. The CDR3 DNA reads TGCGCCAGCAGTGAGGGACTAGCGGGAGACACAGATACGCAGTATTTT.

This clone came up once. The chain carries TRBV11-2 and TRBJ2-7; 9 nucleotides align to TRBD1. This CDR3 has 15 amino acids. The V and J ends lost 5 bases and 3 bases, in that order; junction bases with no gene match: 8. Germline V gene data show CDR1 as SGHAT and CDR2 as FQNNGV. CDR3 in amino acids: CASSPRTGAFYEQYF. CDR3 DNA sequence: TGTGCCAGCAGCCCCCGGACAGGGGCTTTCTACGAGCAGTACTTC.

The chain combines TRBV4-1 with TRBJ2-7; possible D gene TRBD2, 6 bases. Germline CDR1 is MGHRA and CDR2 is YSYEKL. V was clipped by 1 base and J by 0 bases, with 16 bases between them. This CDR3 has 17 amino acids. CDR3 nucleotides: TGCGCCAGCAGCCAAGTTTATAAGGAGGGGACCTCCTACGAGCAGTACTTC. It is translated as CASSQVYKEGTSYEQYF.